This TCR beta chain came from a study of blood T cell repertoires in COVID-19. Study-level background: Acute and convalescent COVID-19 specimens originated in the United States, Italy and Spain. Sources were T cells, B-cell-depleted T cells, or PBMCs; the material itself was cDNA or gDNA.

V lost 2 bases and J lost 1, with 6 bases in between. This CDR3 has 13 amino acids. CDR1 is SGHRS, CDR2 YFSETQ, per germline. Enrollees, about 18 to 89 years old, lived in 25 or so US areas. This clone has only a few counts. Authors' data handling: Cell counts per sample came from amplifying reference gene primers. Method: immunoSEQ multiplex PCR; TCRdb's copy keeps in-frame clones and lacks some. The V and J calls and clone size were taken over from that table, and D and trimming were inferred from the DNA. The table has around 250,000 clones, around 84% seen once; the top ten hold approximately 6.6%.

Sequencing input: PBMCs or T cells enriched from blood (not recorded which). The receptor comes from a woman aged 45-59 years who had been exposed to COVID-19. The gene calls are TRBV5-1 and TRBJ1-1; D may be TRBD1 (5 bases). Here the CDR3 DNA reads TGCGCCAGCAGCTTTAGGGGGAACACTGAAGCTTTCTTT. It specifies CASSFRGNTEAFF.